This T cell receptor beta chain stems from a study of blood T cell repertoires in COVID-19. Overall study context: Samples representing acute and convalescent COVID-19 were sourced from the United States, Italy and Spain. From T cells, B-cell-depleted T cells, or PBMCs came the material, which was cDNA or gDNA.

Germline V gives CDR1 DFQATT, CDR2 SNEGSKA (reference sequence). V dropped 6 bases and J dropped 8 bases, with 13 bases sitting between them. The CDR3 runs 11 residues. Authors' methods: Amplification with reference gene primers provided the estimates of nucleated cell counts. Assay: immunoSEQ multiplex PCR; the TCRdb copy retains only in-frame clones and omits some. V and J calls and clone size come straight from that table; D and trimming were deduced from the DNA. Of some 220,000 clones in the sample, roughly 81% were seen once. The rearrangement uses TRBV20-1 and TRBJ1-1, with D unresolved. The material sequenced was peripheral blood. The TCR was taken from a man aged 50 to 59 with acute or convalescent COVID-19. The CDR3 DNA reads TGCAGTGCGGGAGGTGTCTGGGAAGCTTTCTTT. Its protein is CSAGGVWEAFF.